This T cell receptor beta chain originates from a study of PD-1 blockade in classical Hodgkin lymphoma. Sequenced by immunoSEQ multiplex PCR; TCRdb stores in-frame clones only, minus some. The table lists 30,000 or so clones, roughly 80% of them singletons. Germline loops: CDR1 SGHRS, CDR2 YFSETQ. This CDR3 is built from 13 residues. Trimming pared 0 bases from V and 4 bases from J, leaving 7 bases between. Time point of the sample: cycle 4 day 1 (C4D1), after 6 weeks of nivolumab. In every patient, relapse followed autologous stem cell transplantation, while exposure to brentuximab vedotin differed. Using magnetic negative selection, the CD4+ T cells were separated out of thawed PBMCs.

The rearrangement uses TRBV5-1 and TRBJ1-2, with unresolved D. This receptor was identified in a human donor with classical Hodgkin lymphoma. The sample here was CD4+ T cells from blood, taken before the fourth cycle of nivolumab. CDR3 sequence reads: CASSLDGSYGYTF. In DNA, the CDR3 is TGCGCCAGCAGCTTGGATGGGTCCTATGGCTACACCTTC. Using reference TRBV5-1 and TRBJ1-2 for the parts outside the CDR3, the full variable domain is KAGVTQTPRYLIKTRGQQVTLSCSPISGHRSVSWYQQTPGQGLQFLFEYFSETQRNKGNFPGRFSGRQFSNSRSEMNVSTLELGDSALYLCASSLDGSYGYTFGSGTRLTVV.